These 23 T cell receptor beta chains share one sample of origin, sequenced in a study of response to subunit inactivated influenza vaccine. TCRdb re-called the RT-PCR reads through MiXCR, storing one row per CDR3 protein. The profile shows about 700,000 distinct CDR3 sequences, 14% of them singletons. The sequencing here drew on PBMCs from blood, taken 14 days before vaccination. These receptors all stem from a man aged 45-60 years who received an inactivated influenza vaccine.

This clonotype has more than one count but fewer than ten. The J gene is TRBJ1-2, the V gene TRBV6-5; D is possibly TRBD1 (6 bases). The CDR3 is made up of 14 amino acids. Germline values: CDR1 MNHEY, CDR2 SVGAGI. The V end was cut by 0 bases, the J end by 5 bases, with 10 bases between. CDR3 nucleotides: TGTGCCAGCAGTTACTCGACACAGGGATATGGCTACACCTTC. It yields the protein CASSYSTQGYGYTF.

This clonotype turned up a few times. The junction departs from the called germline gene at one end, perhaps through a read error. The CDR3 DNA reads as TGTGCTAGCAGCCCACTACAGGGGCCCGGGGAGCTGTTTTTT. It yields the protein CASSPLQGPGELFF. V and J are TRBV7-7 and TRBJ2-2; 7 nucleotides line up with TRBD1. Germline V CDR1 and CDR2: SSHAT, FNYEAQ (reference sequence). The CDR3 covers 14 residues. Full variable domain (outside the CDR3, taken from reference TRBV7-7 and TRBJ2-2): GAGVSQSPRYKVTKRGQDVTLRCDPISSHATLYWYQQALGQGPEFLTYFNYEAQPDKSGLPSDRFSAERPEGSISTLTIQRTEQRDSAMYRCASSPLQGPGELFFGEGSRLTVL.

The rearrangement uses TRBV28 and TRBJ1-2; tentative D call: TRBD1 (6 bases). CDR3 length equals 14 residues. The germline V gene encodes CDR1 MDHEN and CDR2 SYDVKM. V lost 11 bases and J 2 bases, leaving 18 bases between the germline ends. The CDR3 DNA is TGTGCCTCCACACCAGGGGCCGGCAACTATGGCTACACCTTC. This encodes CASTPGAGNYGYTF.

CDR3 DNA: TGCGCCCCCAGCTTTAAGGACCCGCCGGGGAATGAGCAGTTCTTC. Translated: CAPSFKDPPGNEQFF. The rearrangement uses TRBV5-1 and TRBJ2-1, with D possibly TRBD2 on 5 matching bases. V was trimmed by 10 bases and J by 7 bases, leaving 24 bases between them. Per the germline V gene, CDR1 is SGHRS and CDR2 is YFSETQ. This CDR3 spans 15 amino acids.

The chain joins TRBV6-2 or TRBV6-3 to TRBJ2-7; 9 bases are a match to TRBD2. The germline V gene has CDR1 MNHEY and CDR2 SVGEGT. Germline trimming cut 0 bases from V and 3 bases from J; bases unmatched to any gene: 3. CDR3 length equals 15 residues. As DNA, the CDR3 is TGTGCCAGCAGTTACTCTCTAGCGGGGAACTACGAGCAGTACTTC. Translating it yields CASSYSLAGNYEQYF.

V gene TRBV4-3 combines with J gene TRBJ1-1, with D possibly TRBD1 on 6 matching bases. Trimming shortened V by 0 bases and J by 6 bases, and 11 bases separated the two germline ends. The CDR3 sequence is 14 residues long. Germline CDR1 and CDR2: LGHNA and YSLEER. The DNA for the CDR3 is TGCGCCAGCAGCCAAGATTGGGGGGCGGCTGAAGCTTTCTTT. Its translation: CASSQDWGAAEAFF.

The chain employs TRBV7-2 and TRBJ2-7, with TRBD2 matching over 7 bases. This CDR3 is 15 amino acids long. With V trimmed by 3 bases and J by 3 bases, 8 bases remained unmatched. Germline V lookup: CDR1 SGHTA, CDR2 FQGNSA. The CDR3 loop is CASSFRAGQIYEQYF. CDR3 bases: TGTGCCAGCAGCTTCCGAGCGGGGCAGATCTACGAGCAGTACTTC.

This clonotype was seen more than once but under ten times. This chain joins TRBV5-1 and TRBJ2-2; TRBD2 agrees at 8 bases. The CDR3 length is 16 residues. The V gene end was trimmed by 0 bases and the J gene end by 6 bases; junction bases not matched to a gene: 7. The germline CDR1 and CDR2 sequences are SGHRS and YFSETQ. The CDR3 DNA reads TGCGCCAGCAGCTTGGCGGCGCGGGGGGTCGCCGGGGAGCTGTTTTTT. Translating it yields CASSLAARGVAGELFF.

The chain links TRBV4-1 to TRBJ1-1; TRBD1 is a possible D gene (6 bases). Trimming left V 5 bases short and J 1 base short, with 14 bases between. Germline lookup yields CDR1 MGHRA and CDR2 YSYEKL. The CDR3 is 15 amino acids. The CDR3 nucleotides are TGCGCCAGCAGCTCATACAGGGATTCGAACACTGAAGCTTTCTTT. It yields the protein CASSSYRDSNTEAFF.

This chain uses TRBV20-1 with TRBJ2-1; TRBD2 aligns across 7 bases. Germline V CDR1 and CDR2: DFQATT, SNEGSKA (reference sequence). This CDR3 comprises 15 residues. V lost 3 bases, J lost 5 bases, and 10 bases stayed unmatched. The DNA for the CDR3 is TGCAGTGCTAGGAGATTGGGGAGGGTGCACAATGAGCAGTTCTTC. Amino acid sequence: CSARRLGRVHNEQFF.

This sequence joins TRBV20-1 and TRBJ1-1, with a possible D match to TRBD1 (5 bases). Between the trimmed V and J ends, which lost 3 bases and 1 base, there was a span of 12 bases. This CDR3 has 14 residues. Germline V gene lookup returns CDR1 DFQATT and CDR2 SNEGSKA (reference sequence). The chain's CDR3 is CSARAGHPNTEAFF. Here the CDR3 DNA reads TGCAGTGCTAGGGCTGGACACCCGAACACTGAAGCTTTCTTT.

This clonotype was detected only a few times. The chain is built from TRBV20-1 and TRBJ2-2; 7 positions match TRBD1. Germline CDR1 and CDR2: DFQATT and SNEGSKA (reference sequence). J was trimmed by 4 bases and V by 6 bases; bases with no gene match: 8. The CDR3 is 14 amino acids. CDR3 residues: CSAIDRESTGELFF. The CDR3 region has the DNA TGCAGTGCCATAGACAGGGAGAGCACCGGGGAGCTGTTTTTT.

Only a few counts were recorded for this clonotype. The chain has TRBV4-3 and TRBJ1-3; D uncertain. V lost 3 bases, J lost 0 bases, and 9 bases lay in between. The CDR3 length is 15 residues. Germline V lookup: CDR1 LGHNA, CDR2 YSLEER. CDR3 amino acids: CASSHLKSSGNTIYF. The CDR3, as DNA: TGCGCCAGCAGCCATTTAAAGAGCTCTGGAAACACCATATATTTT.

The chain uses TRBV11-2 and TRBJ2-2; D is ambiguous. CDR3 length: 14 residues. The V gene's germline CDR1 is SGHAT and CDR2 FQNNGV. The germline V and J ends were trimmed by 1 base and 6 bases, with 9 bases remaining between them. CDR3 residues: CASSLGMTAGELFF. DNA of the CDR3: TGTGCCAGCAGCTTAGGGATGACGGCCGGGGAGCTGTTTTTT.

This clonotype was recorded at least ten times. This rearrangement joins TRBV20-1 to TRBJ2-5; 11 nucleotides match TRBD2. This CDR3 has 13 amino acids. Germline CDR1 reads DFQATT; CDR2 reads SNEGSKA (reference sequence). Germline trimming cut 6 bases from V and 6 bases from J; bases unmatched to any gene: 6. CDR3 DNA sequence: TGCAGTGCAGCTAGCGGGGGGCGTCAGACCCAGTACTTC. Its translation is CSAASGGRQTQYF.

V is TRBV2 and J is TRBJ2-3, with 11 bases matching TRBD2. This CDR3 has 17 amino acids. V lost 5 bases and J lost 3; bases outside the gene matches: 10. CDR1 and CDR2 (germline): SNHLY, FYNNEI. The CDR3 bases are TGTGCCAGCAGTCCCCCGCGACTAGCGGGGTATACAGATACGCAGTATTTT. Translating gives CASSPPRLAGYTDTQYF.

The chain employs TRBV19 and TRBJ2-4; a possible D gene is TRBD1 (6 bases). Germline CDR1 reads LNHDA; CDR2 reads SQIVND (reference sequence). The CDR3 sequence is 13 residues long. V lost 4 bases and J 6 bases, leaving 10 bases between the germline ends. DNA of the CDR3: TGTGCCAGTAGTACAGGGGCACCAAACATTCAGTACTTC. Protein sequence: CASSTGAPNIQYF.

The sample holds a few counts of this clonotype. The V call is TRBV12-3 or TRBV12-4, the J call TRBJ2-1; 7 nucleotides agree with TRBD2. The CDR3 extends over 15 amino acids. V shed 4 bases and J 8 bases; nucleotides not matched to a gene: 11. CDR3 protein: CASSWGGRTGYEQFF. DNA for the CDR3: TGTGCCAGCAGTTGGGGCGGGAGAACGGGCTATGAGCAGTTCTTC.

In its sample, this clonotype was seen a few times. V is TRBV12-3 or TRBV12-4 and J is TRBJ2-2; D unclear. The V end was cut by 6 bases, the J end by 4 bases, with 12 bases between. This CDR3 has 14 amino acids. The CDR3 coding sequence is TGTGCCAGCAGCGGACCCAGACGCACCGGGGAGCTGTTTTTT. Translation gives CASSGPRRTGELFF.

V usage is TRBV12-3 or TRBV12-4 and J usage is TRBJ2-3; D is ambiguous. This CDR3 has 14 amino acids. V gave up 0 bases and J gave up 6 bases, with 10 bases separating them. The CDR3 DNA reads as TGTGCCAGCAGTTTAGCGCTAGGTTCCGATACGCAGTATTTT. This translates into CASSLALGSDTQYF.

This clonotype was observed many times. The junction shows a germline mismatch at one end, possibly a read error. The gene calls are TRBV7-2 and TRBJ2-7, with 7 positions matching TRBD2. Germline loops: CDR1 SGHTA, CDR2 FQGNSA. The CDR3 sequence is 15 residues long. CDR3 DNA sequence: TGTGCCAGCAGTTTAGTTGGCGGGGGCTCCTACGAGCAGTACTTC. It is translated as CASSLVGGGSYEQYF.

A few counts support this clonotype. V usage is TRBV6-2 or TRBV6-3 and J usage is TRBJ2-2; 9 bases agree with TRBD1. With 6 bases clipped from V and 4 bases from J, the junction kept 9 bases outside the gene matches. The CDR3 has 16 amino acids. Germline V gene lookup returns CDR1 MNHEY and CDR2 SVGEGT. The CDR3 sequence: CASSHTGGLGTGELFF. CDR3 nucleotides: TGTGCCAGCAGCCATACAGGGGGCTTGGGCACCGGGGAGCTGTTTTTT.

This clonotype was detected a few times. V gene TRBV20-1 combines with J gene TRBJ1-1; a weak D match, TRBD1 (6 bases). The V end lost 5 bases, the J end lost 7 bases, and 14 bases lay between the germline ends. This CDR3 contains 12 residues. Germline CDR1 and CDR2: DFQATT and SNEGSKA (reference sequence). The CDR3 DNA sequence: TGCAGTGCTTCAAAGGGACACCTTGAAGCTTTCTTT. This translates into CSASKGHLEAFF.